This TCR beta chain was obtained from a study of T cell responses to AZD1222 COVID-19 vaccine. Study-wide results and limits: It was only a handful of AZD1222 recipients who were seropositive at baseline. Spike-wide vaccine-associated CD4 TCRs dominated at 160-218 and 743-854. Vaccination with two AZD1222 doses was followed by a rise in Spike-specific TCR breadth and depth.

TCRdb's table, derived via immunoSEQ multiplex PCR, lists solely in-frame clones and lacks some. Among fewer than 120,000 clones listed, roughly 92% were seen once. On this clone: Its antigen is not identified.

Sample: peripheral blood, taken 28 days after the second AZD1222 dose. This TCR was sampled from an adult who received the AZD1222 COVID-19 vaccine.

For the CDR3, the DNA is TGTGCCAGCAGTTTATCCGCTAGCGGGGGGCTAGATACGCAGTATTTT. Protein sequence: CASSLSASGGLDTQYF. The genes are TRBV27 and TRBJ2-3; TRBD2 agrees at 11 bases. V shed 0 bases, J shed 5 bases, and the junction held 4 bases outside the gene matches. The CDR3 consists of 16 residues. CDR1 is MNHEY, CDR2 SMNVEV, per germline (reference sequence).